These T cell receptor beta chains were read from a single sample in a study of blood T cell repertoires in COVID-19. Measured with immunoSEQ multiplex PCR; TCRdb has only the in-frame clones, and not every one. Among approximately 350,000 clones listed, 83% were seen once. Sequencing used peripheral blood. These receptors were collected from a man aged 25-45 years with active or convalescent COVID-19. Both conserved end residues are trimmed from each CDR3. The order of the fields is V gene, CDR3 length, J gene, CDR3 protein.

v_gene: TRBV7-2; len: 13; j_gene: TRBJ1-2; CDR3aa: ASSPRTGRGNGYT
v_gene: TRBV3-1/TRBV3-2; len: 10; j_gene: TRBJ2-7; CDR3aa: ASSQGVEEQY
v_gene: TRBV19; len: 10; j_gene: TRBJ1-2; CDR3aa: ASTQRGYGYT
v_gene: TRBV6-5; len: 11; j_gene: TRBJ1-1; CDR3aa: ASTTGADTEAF
v_gene: TRBV3-1/TRBV3-2; len: 12; j_gene: TRBJ2-2; CDR3aa: ASSHDREVGELF
v_gene: TRBV11-1; len: 13; j_gene: TRBJ2-7; CDR3aa: ASSLLAGAADEQY
v_gene: TRBV4-2; len: 14; j_gene: TRBJ1-2; CDR3aa: ASSQAGGPPNYGYT
v_gene: TRBV19; len: 13; j_gene: TRBJ2-1; CDR3aa: ASSASGSSYNEQF
v_gene: TRBV2; len: 11; j_gene: TRBJ2-3; CDR3aa: ASSAPVSDTQY
v_gene: TRBV5-1; len: 11; j_gene: TRBJ1-1; CDR3aa: ASSRRQNTEAF
v_gene: TRBV4-1; len: 12; j_gene: TRBJ1-2; CDR3aa: ASSQGRAGRGYT
v_gene: TRBV11-1; len: 13; j_gene: TRBJ2-3; CDR3aa: ASSLVAPPAGVQY
v_gene: TRBV3-1/TRBV3-2; len: 10; j_gene: TRBJ2-7; CDR3aa: ASSQNTVEQY
v_gene: TRBV5-6; len: 13; j_gene: TRBJ2-7; CDR3aa: ASSYTGTSAGEQY
v_gene: TRBV9; len: 13; j_gene: TRBJ2-2; CDR3aa: ASSVGQGMAGELF
v_gene: TRBV29-1; len: 11; j_gene: TRBJ1-1; CDR3aa: SVVTGLNTEAF
v_gene: TRBV28; len: 14; j_gene: TRBJ2-7; CDR3aa: ASSFSLAGLSYEQY
v_gene: TRBV5-4; len: 10; j_gene: TRBJ1-1; CDR3aa: ASSLRGGGTF
v_gene: TRBV7-9; len: 16; j_gene: TRBJ1-6; CDR3aa: ASSLARQASSYNSPLH
v_gene: TRBV5-1; len: 11; j_gene: TRBJ1-2; CDR3aa: ASSLGQDYGYT
v_gene: TRBV12-3/TRBV12-4; len: 10; j_gene: TRBJ2-1; CDR3aa: ASSLETGVKF
v_gene: TRBV2; len: 11; j_gene: TRBJ2-7; CDR3aa: ASKDTGIYEQY
v_gene: TRBV29-1; len: 10; j_gene: TRBJ1-5; CDR3aa: SATGAAGPQH
v_gene: TRBV5-6; len: 11; j_gene: TRBJ2-1; CDR3aa: ASSFGTPDGQF
v_gene: TRBV4-1; len: 13; j_gene: TRBJ1-2; CDR3aa: ASSQEPLANYGYT
v_gene: TRBV4-1; len: 16; j_gene: TRBJ1-3; CDR3aa: ASSHATGTEKRGNTIY
v_gene: TRBV19; len: 12; j_gene: TRBJ1-1; CDR3aa: ASSIVGGSAEAF
v_gene: TRBV7-9; len: 10; j_gene: TRBJ2-7; CDR3aa: ASSLQGHEQY
v_gene: TRBV6-2/TRBV6-3; len: 12; j_gene: TRBJ1-2; CDR3aa: ASSSRQGMFGYT
v_gene: TRBV6-6; len: 10; j_gene: TRBJ1-2; CDR3aa: ASIGQGYGYT
v_gene: TRBV7-9; len: 11; j_gene: TRBJ1-1; CDR3aa: ASSLRDRTEAF
v_gene: TRBV2; len: 12; j_gene: TRBJ1-1; CDR3aa: ASSAGQGSREAF